Listed here are 10 T cell receptor beta chains from one sample, sequenced in a study of blood T cell repertoires in COVID-19. Assay: immunoSEQ multiplex PCR; the TCRdb copy retains only in-frame clones and omits some. The table records 280,000 or so clones, 75% to 90% of them present only once. The sequenced material came from peripheral blood. The receptors come from a woman aged 60-75 years with acute or convalescent COVID-19.

CDR3 sequence (DNA): TGTGCCAGCAGTTTCGGGATAGGACCTAGAGCGGGATCCTACGAGCAGTACTTC. Translated, it gives CASSFGIGPRAGSYEQYF. V usage is TRBV28 and J usage is TRBJ2-7, with TRBD2 identical over 7 bases. This CDR3 spans 18 amino acids. V lost 3 bases to trimming and J lost 1 base; unmatched junction nucleotides: 15. Per germline, CDR1 MDHEN and CDR2 SYDVKM. Filled out from reference TRBV28 and TRBJ2-7, the complete variable domain reads DVKVTQSSRYLVKRTGEKVFLECVQDMDHENMFWYRQDPGLGLRLIYFSYDVKMKEKGDIPEGYSVSREKKERFSLILESASTNQTSMYLCASSFGIGPRAGSYEQYFGPGTRLTVT.

This clone was seen just once. J is TRBJ1-5 and V is TRBV19; the D gene is possibly TRBD1 (5 bases). Germline assignment: CDR1 LNHDA and CDR2 SQIVND (reference sequence). Trimming shortened V by 5 bases and J by 7 bases, and 15 bases separated the two germline ends. The CDR3 consists of 14 residues. The DNA for the CDR3 is TGTGCCAGTAGTGCCGGGGGGTTCGAACAGCCCCAGCATTTT. Translating gives CASSAGGFEQPQHF.

The chain links TRBV30 to TRBJ2-5; TRBD2 is a possible D gene (7 bases). Germline V gene lookup returns CDR1 GTSNPN and CDR2 SVGIG (reference sequence). The V gene lost 4 bases and the J gene lost 7 bases, with 19 bases spanning the gap. The CDR3 totals 14 residues. CDR3 nucleotides: TGTGCCTGGATAGCGGGCCTGACAGGATCGACCCAGTACTTC. Its protein is CAWIAGLTGSTQYF.

CDR3 in DNA: TGTGCCAGCAGTTACAGCGGGCACACTGAAGCTTTCTTT. Translation gives CASSYSGHTEAFF. The rearrangement joins TRBV6-5 to TRBJ1-1; D not certain. Germline V gene lookup returns CDR1 MNHEY and CDR2 SVGAGI. Trimming cost V 2 bases and J 3 bases, with 7 bases left between them. This CDR3 has 13 residues.

The CDR3 coding sequence is TGTGCCAGCAGCTTACAAAGCGGGGGGATCTACAATGAGCAGTTCTTC. Protein sequence: CASSLQSGGIYNEQFF. The rearrangement uses TRBV7-2 and TRBJ2-1, with 9 bases aligning to TRBD2. The ends lost 2 bases at V and 3 bases at J; junction bases unmatched: 5. The V gene's germline CDR1 is SGHTA and CDR2 FQGNSA. The CDR3 covers 16 residues. Combining the CDR3 with reference TRBV7-2 and TRBJ2-1 gives the whole variable domain GAGVSQSPSNKVTEKGKDVELRCDPISGHTALYWYRQSLGQGLEFLIYFQGNSAPDKSGLPSDRFSAERTGGSVSTLTIQRTQQEDSAVYLCASSLQSGGIYNEQFFGPGTRLTVL.

The V call is TRBV5-1, the J call TRBJ2-1, with unresolved D. The CDR3 contains 12 residues. V was shortened by 1 base and J by 8 bases, with 7 bases between the two germline ends. Germline V gives CDR1 SGHRS, CDR2 YFSETQ. DNA for the CDR3: TGCGCCAGCAGCTTGCCCGGGTATGAGCAGTTCTTC. Protein: CASSLPGYEQFF.

The rearrangement links TRBV28 to TRBJ1-1; D is possibly TRBD1 (5 bases). Germline values: CDR1 MDHEN, CDR2 SYDVKM. The CDR3 has 13 residues. V was shortened by 6 bases and J by 1 base, with 9 bases between the two germline ends. The CDR3 spells CASSQGWNTEAFF. The DNA for the CDR3 is TGTGCCAGCAGCCAGGGTTGGAACACTGAAGCTTTCTTT.

The chain joins TRBV5-1 to TRBJ2-5; 7 bases fit TRBD2. This CDR3 has 13 residues. Germline CDR1 is SGHRS and CDR2 is YFSETQ. Trimming cost V 4 bases and J 0 bases; bases outside gene matches: 0. The CDR3 protein is CASSRGDQETQYF. The CDR3 DNA is TGCGCCAGCAGCCGGGGGGACCAAGAGACCCAGTACTTC.

The CDR3 is CSVELDLGYTF. CDR3 nucleotide sequence: TGCAGCGTTGAATTAGATCTCGGCTACACCTTC. The gene calls are TRBV29-1 and TRBJ1-2; D uncertain. There are 11 residues in the CDR3. V lost 2 bases to trimming and J lost 8 bases, with 9 bases between them. CDR1 and CDR2 from the germline V gene are SQVTM and ANQGSEA.

The J gene is TRBJ1-1, the V gene TRBV29-1, with D hard to call. The V gene lost 5 bases and the J gene lost 2 bases, with 6 bases spanning the gap. This CDR3 contains 11 residues. The V gene's germline CDR1 is SQVTM and CDR2 ANQGSEA. The CDR3 reads CSVSVNTEAFF. DNA of the CDR3: TGCAGCGTTTCGGTCAACACTGAAGCTTTCTTT.